This TCR beta chain was recorded in a study of CD4 T cells in relation to SARS-CoV-2 and coronaviruses. Study overall: Controls used an HIV-1 Nef peptide pool or no peptide. The restricting HLA molecule for shared crossreactive spike epitopes was mapped.

Here immunoSEQ multiplex PCR was the method, and the copy in TCRdb shows in-frame clones only, minus some. The sample includes under 25,000 clones, over 65% seen only once; the top ten take more than 20%. As to this clone: What it binds is unknown.

Unexposed donor CD4+ T cells date from about 2011-2018, before the COVID-19 pandemic. CD4+ T cells were isolated from the cells after 10 days of culture. Cultures held a few million PBMCs per well with roughly 10 IU/ml IL-2. Findings of the study overall: Monoreactive clones expanded significantly more to SARS-CoV-2 than crossreactive clones did.

The CDR3 is made up of 13 amino acids. V lost 5 bases and J lost 11, with 18 bases in between. Germline-derived CDR1 and CDR2 are MNHEY and SVGEGT. Sequenced: CD4+ T cells from PBMCs, cultured in vitro. The TCR originated in a human donor in good health. The chain has TRBV6-2 or TRBV6-3 and TRBJ1-1, with D perhaps TRBD1 (6 bases). CDR3 amino acids: CASSARGASPAFF. The CDR3 nucleotides are TGTGCCAGCAGTGCCCGGGGGGCCAGTCCGGCTTTCTTT.